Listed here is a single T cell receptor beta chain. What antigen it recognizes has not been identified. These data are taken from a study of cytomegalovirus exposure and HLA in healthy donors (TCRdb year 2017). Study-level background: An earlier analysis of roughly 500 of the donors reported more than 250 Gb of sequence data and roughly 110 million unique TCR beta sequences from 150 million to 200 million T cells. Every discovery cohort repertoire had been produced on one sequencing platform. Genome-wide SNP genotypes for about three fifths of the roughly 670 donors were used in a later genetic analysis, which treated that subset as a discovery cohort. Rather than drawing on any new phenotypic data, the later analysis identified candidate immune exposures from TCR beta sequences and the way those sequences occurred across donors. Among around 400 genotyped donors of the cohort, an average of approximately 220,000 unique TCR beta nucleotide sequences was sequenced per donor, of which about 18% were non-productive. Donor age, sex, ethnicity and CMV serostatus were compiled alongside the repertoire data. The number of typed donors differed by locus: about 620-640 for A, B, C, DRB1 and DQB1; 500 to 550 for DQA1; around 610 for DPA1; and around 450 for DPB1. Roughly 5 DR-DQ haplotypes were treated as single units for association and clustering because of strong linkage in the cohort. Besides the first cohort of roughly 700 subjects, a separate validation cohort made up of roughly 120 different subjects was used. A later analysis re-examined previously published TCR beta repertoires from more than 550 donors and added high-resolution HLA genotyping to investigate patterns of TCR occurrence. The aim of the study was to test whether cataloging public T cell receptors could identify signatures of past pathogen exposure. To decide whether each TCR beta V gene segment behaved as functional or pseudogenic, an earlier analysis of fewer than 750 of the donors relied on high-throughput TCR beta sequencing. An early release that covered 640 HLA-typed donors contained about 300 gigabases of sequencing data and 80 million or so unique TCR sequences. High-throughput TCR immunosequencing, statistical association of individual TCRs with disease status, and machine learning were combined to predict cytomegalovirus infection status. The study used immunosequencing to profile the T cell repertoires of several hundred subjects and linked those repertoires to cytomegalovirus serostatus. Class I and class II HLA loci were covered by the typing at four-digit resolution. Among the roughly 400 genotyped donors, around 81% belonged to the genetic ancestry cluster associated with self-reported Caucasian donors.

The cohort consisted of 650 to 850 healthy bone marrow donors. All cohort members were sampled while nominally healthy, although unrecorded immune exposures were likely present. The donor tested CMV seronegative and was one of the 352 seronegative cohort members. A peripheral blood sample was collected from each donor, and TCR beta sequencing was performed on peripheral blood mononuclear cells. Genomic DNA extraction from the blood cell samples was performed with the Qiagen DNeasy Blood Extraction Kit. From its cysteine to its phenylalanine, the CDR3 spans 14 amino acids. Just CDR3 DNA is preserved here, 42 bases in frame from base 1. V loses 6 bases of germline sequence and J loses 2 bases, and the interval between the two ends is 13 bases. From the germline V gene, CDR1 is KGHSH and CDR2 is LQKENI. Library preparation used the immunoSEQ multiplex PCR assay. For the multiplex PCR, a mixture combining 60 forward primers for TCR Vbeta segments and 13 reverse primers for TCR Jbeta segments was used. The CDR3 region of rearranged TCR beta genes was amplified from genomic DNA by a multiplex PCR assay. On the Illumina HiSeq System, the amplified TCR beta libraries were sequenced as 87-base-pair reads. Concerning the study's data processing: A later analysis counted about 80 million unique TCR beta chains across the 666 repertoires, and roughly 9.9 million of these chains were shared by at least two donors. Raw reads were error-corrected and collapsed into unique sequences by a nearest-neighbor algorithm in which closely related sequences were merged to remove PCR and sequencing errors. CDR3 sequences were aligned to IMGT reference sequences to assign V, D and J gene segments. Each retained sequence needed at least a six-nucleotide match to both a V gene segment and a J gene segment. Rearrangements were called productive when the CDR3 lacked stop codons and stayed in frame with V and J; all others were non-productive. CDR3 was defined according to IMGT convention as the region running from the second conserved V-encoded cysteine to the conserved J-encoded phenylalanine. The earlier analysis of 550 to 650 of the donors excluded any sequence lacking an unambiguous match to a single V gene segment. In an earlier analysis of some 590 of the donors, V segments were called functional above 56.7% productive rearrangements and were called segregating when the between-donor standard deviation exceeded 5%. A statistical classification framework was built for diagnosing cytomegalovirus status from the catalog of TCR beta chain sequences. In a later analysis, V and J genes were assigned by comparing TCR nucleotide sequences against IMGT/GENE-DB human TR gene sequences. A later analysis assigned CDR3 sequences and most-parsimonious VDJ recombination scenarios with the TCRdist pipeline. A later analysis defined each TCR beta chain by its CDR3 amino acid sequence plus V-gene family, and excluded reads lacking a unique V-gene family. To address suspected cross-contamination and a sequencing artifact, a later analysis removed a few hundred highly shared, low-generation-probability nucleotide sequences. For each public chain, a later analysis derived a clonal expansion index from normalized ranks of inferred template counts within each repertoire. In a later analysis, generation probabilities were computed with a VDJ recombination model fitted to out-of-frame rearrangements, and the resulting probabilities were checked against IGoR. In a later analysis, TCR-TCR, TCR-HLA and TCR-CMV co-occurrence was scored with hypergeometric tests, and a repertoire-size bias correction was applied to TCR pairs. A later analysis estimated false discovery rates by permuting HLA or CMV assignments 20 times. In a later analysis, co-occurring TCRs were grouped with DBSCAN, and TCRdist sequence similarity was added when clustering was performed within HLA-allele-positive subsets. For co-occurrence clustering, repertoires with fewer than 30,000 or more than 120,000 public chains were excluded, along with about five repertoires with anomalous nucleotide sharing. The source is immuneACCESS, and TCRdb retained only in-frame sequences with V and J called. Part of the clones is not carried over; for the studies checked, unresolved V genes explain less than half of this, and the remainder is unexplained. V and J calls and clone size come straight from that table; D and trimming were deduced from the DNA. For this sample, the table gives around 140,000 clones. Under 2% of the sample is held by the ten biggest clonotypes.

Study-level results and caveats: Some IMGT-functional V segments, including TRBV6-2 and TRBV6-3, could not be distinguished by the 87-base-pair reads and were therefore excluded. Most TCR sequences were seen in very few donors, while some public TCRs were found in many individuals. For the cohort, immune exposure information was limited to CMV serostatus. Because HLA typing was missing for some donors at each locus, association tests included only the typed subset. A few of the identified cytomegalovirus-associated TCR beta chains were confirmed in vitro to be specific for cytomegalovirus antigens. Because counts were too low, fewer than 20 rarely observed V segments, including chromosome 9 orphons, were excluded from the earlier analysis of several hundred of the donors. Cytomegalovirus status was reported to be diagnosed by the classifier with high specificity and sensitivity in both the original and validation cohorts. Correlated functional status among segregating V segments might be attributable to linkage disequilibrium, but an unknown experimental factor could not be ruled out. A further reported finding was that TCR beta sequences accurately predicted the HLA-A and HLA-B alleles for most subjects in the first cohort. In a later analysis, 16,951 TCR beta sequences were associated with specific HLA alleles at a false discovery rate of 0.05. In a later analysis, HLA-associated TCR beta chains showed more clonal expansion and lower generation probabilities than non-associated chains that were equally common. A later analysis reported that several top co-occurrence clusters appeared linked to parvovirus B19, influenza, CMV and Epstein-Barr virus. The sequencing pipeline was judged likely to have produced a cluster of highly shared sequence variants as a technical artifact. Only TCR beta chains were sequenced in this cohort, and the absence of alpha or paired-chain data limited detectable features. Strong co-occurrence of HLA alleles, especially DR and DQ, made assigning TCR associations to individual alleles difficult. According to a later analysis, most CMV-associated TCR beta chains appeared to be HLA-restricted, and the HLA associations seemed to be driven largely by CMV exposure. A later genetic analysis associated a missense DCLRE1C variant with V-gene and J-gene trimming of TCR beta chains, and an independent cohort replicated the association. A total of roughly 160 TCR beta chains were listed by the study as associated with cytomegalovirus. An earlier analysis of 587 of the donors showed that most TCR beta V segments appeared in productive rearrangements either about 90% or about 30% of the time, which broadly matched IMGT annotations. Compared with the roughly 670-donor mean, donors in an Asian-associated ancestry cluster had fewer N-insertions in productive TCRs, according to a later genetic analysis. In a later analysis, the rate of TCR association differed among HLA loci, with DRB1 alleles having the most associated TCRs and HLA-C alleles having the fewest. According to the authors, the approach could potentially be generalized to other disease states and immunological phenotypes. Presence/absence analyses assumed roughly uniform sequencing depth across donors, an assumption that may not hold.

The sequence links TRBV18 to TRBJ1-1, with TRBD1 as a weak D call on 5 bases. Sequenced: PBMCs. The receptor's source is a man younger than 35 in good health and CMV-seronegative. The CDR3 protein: CASSQIQGNTEAFF. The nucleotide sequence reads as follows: TGTGCCAGCTCCCAGATTCAGGGTAACACTGAAGCTTTCTTT.